This T cell receptor beta chain is from a study of T cell responses to AZD1222 COVID-19 vaccine. The assay was immunoSEQ multiplex PCR, and TCRdb's table has in-frame clones only and misses some. The sample carries some 31,000 clones, around 78% recorded once. As concerns this clone: Other DNA sequences within the sample encode an identical CDR3.

CDR3 length equals 13 residues. Trimming shortened V by 1 base and J by 2 bases, and 6 bases separated the two germline ends. The germline CDR1 and CDR2 sequences are LGHDT and YNNKEL (reference sequence). This specimen consisted of peripheral blood, obtained 28 days after the second AZD1222 dose. J is TRBJ2-7 and V is TRBV3-1 (or the pseudogene TRBV3-2); possibly TRBD1 for D (5 bases). This sequence was found in an adult who received the AZD1222 COVID-19 vaccine. CDR3: CASSQARAYEQYF. Written as DNA, the CDR3 is TGTGCCAGCAGCCAAGCCAGGGCCTACGAGCAGTACTTC.